The clone carrying this T cell receptor (beta chain) was detected only once. No antigen is known for it. This record comes from a study of beta chain features in type 1 diabetes. Each sorted population was over 98% pure. CDR1 KGHSY and CDR2 FQNENV come from the germline V gene. This CDR3 is 15 amino acids long. The V segment lost 2 bases and the J segment 6 bases; nucleotides outside the gene matches: 7. Overall study findings and caveats: In every one of the four CD4+ subsets, TCRB CDR3s were moderately but significantly shorter in Type 1 diabetes patients. Whether HLA type influences TCRB rearrangement remained unresolved here. In cDNA sequencing, cells with high TCR expression could be over-represented.

Expressed TCRB transcripts got sequenced, as all isolated RNA was reverse transcribed. Reads from naive, central memory and regulatory T cell samples averaged around 4 million. The protocol was immunoSEQ multiplex PCR, while the TCRdb copy is restricted to in-frame clones and leaves out a portion. The table lists 150,000 to 200,000 clones, 50% to 70% of them singletons. The chain employs TRBV16 and TRBJ2-1; 7 bases are shared with TRBD1. The source is a man aged 25 to 40 with type 1 diabetes. The sample taken for sequencing was naive CD4+ T cells from blood. CDR3 nucleotide sequence: TGTGCCAGCAGCCAAGGTCGACAGGGAAGCAATGAGCAGTTCTTC. It is translated as CASSQGRQGSNEQFF.